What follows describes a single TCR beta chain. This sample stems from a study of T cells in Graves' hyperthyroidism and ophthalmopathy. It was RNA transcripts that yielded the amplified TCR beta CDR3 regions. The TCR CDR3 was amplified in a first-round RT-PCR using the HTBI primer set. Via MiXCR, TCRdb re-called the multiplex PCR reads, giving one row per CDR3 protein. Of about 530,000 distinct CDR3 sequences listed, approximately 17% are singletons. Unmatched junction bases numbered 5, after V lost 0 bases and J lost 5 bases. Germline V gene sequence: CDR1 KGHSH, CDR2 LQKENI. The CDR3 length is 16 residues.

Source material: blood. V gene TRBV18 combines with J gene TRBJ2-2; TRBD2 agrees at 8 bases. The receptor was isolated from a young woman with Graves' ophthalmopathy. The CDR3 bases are TGTGCCAGCTCACCACCGGTCGCGGGAGGAACCGGGGAGCTGTTTTTT. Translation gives CASSPPVAGGTGELFF.